This T cell receptor beta chain appears in the sequencing data of a study of T cell responses to AZD1222 COVID-19 vaccine. CDR3 size: 13 residues. The ends were cut back, 5 bases at V and 10 bases at J, with 15 bases in the middle. Germline values: CDR1 LNHDA, CDR2 SQIVND (reference sequence). Investigators merged groups given second doses at roughly 4 or roughly 12 weeks. This table comes from immunoSEQ multiplex PCR, and its TCRdb copy is limited to in-frame clones, with some not included. The repertoire holds tens of thousands of clones, with over 75% as singletons. This TCR was sampled from an adult who received the AZD1222 COVID-19 vaccine. The chain employs TRBV19 and TRBJ2-1; possibly TRBD2 for D (5 bases). This material consisted of peripheral blood, taken 28 days after the second AZD1222 dose. The CDR3 DNA is TGTGCCAGTAGTCCCCGACTAACGCGAGAGCAGTTCTTC. It encodes CASSPRLTREQFF.